Given below is one TCR beta chain in context. The sample belongs to a study of blood T cell repertoires in COVID-19. At the level of the study: COVID-19 samples collected from the United States, Italy and Spain covered acute and convalescent phases. Sources were T cells, B-cell-depleted T cells, or PBMCs; the material itself was cDNA or gDNA.

The protocol was immunoSEQ multiplex PCR, while the TCRdb copy is restricted to in-frame clones and leaves out a portion. In the table there are fewer than 300,000 clones, over 75% of which are singletons. Per germline, CDR1 SNHLY and CDR2 FYNNEI. CDR3 length: 13 amino acids. Trimming pared 6 bases from V and 0 bases from J, leaving 8 bases between. The sequence was collected from a human donor in a cohort sampled during active COVID-19. The chain is built from TRBV2 and TRBJ1-1, with D perhaps TRBD1 (5 bases). The sequenced sample consisted of peripheral blood. CDR3 sequence reads: CASRTTVNTEAFF. DNA of the CDR3: TGTGCCAGCAGAACGACAGTGAACACTGAAGCTTTCTTT.